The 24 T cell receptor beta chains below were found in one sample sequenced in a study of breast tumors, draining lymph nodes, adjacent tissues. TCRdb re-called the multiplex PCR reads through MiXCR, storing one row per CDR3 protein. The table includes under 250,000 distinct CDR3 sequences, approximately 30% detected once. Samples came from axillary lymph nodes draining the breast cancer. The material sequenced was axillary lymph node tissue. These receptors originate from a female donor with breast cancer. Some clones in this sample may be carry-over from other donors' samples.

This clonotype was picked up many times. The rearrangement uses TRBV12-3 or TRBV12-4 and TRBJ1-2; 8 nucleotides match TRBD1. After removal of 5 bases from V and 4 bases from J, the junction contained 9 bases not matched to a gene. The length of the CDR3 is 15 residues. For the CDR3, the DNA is TGTGCCAGCAGTCCTAGGGACAGGACCTTCTATGGCTACACCTTC. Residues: CASSPRDRTFYGYTF.

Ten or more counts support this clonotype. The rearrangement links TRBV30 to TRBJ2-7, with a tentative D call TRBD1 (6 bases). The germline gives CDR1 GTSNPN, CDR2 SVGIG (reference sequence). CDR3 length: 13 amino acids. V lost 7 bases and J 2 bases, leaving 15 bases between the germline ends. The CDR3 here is CASTDSLTYEQYF. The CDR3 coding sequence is TGTGCCTCCACGGACAGCTTAACCTACGAGCAGTACTTC.

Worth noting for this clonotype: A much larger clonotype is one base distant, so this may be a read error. The CDR3 DNA is TGTGCCAGCAGTGTTACAGGGCCCTCTAACTATGGCTACGCCTTC. Amino acid sequence: CASSVTGPSNYGYAF. The V call is TRBV6-9, the J call TRBJ1-2, with D tentatively TRBD1 (6 bases). Germline CDR1 MNHGY, CDR2 SVAAGI. CDR3 length: 15 amino acids.

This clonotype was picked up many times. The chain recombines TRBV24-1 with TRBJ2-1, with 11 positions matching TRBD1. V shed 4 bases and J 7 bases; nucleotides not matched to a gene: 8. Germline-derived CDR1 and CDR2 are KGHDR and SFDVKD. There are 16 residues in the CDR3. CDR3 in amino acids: CATSDPGQGEVNEQFF. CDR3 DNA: TGTGCCACCAGTGACCCGGGACAGGGGGAGGTTAATGAGCAGTTCTTC.

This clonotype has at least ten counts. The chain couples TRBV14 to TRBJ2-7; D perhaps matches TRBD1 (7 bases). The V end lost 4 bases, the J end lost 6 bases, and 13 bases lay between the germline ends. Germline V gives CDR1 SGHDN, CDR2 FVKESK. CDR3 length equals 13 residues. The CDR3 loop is CASSLLQGGEQYF. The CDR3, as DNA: TGTGCCAGCAGCCTTCTCCAGGGGGGCGAGCAGTACTTC.

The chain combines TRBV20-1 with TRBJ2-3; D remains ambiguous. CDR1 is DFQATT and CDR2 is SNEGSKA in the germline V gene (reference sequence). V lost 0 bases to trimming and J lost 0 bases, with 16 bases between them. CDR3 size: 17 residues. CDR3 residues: CSARDRSPPASTDTQYF. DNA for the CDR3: TGCAGTGCTAGAGACCGGTCACCCCCCGCGAGCACAGATACGCAGTATTTT.

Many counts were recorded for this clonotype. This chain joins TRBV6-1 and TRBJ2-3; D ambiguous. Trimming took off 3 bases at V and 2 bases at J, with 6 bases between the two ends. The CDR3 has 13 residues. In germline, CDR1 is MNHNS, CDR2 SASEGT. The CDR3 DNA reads TGTGCCAGCAGTGACGGATTCACAGATACGCAGTATTTT. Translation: CASSDGFTDTQYF.

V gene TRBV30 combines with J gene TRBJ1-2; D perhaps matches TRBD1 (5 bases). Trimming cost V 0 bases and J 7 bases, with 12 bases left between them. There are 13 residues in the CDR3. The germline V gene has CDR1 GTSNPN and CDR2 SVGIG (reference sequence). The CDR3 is CAWSVRGEGGYTF. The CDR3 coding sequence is TGTGCCTGGAGTGTACGGGGGGAAGGTGGCTACACCTTC.

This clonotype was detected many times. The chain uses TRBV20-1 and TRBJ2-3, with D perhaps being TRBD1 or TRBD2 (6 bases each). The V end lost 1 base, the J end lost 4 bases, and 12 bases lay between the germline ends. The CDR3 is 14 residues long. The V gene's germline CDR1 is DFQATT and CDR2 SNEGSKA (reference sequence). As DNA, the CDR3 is TGCAGTGCTAGAGCTCAGAGGGGGGCAGATACGCAGTATTTT. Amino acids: CSARAQRGADTQYF.

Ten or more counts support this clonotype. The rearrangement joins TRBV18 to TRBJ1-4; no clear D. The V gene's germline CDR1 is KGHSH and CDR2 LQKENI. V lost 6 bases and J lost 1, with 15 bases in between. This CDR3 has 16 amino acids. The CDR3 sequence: CASSLKPWGTNEKLFF. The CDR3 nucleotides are TGTGCCAGCTCTCTAAAGCCCTGGGGAACTAATGAAAAACTGTTTTTT.

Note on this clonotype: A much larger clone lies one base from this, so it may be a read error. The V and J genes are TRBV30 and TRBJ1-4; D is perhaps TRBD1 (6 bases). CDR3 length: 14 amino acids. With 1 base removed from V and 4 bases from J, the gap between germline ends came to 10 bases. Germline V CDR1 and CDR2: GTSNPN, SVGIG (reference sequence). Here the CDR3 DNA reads TGTGCCTGGAGTGGGTACAGGGTTAATGAAAAACTGTTTTTT. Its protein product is CAWSGYRVNEKLFF. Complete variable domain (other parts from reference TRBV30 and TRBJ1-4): SQTIHQWPATLVQPVGSPLSLECTVEGTSNPNLYWYRQAAGRGLQLLFYSVGIGQISSEVPQNLSASRPQDRQFILSSKKLLLSDSGFYLCAWSGYRVNEKLFFGSGTQLSVL.

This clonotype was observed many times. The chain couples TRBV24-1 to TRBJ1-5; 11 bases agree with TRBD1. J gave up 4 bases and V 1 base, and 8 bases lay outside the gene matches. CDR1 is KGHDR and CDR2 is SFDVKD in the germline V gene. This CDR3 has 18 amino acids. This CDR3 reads CATSDFSRTGGPNQPQHF. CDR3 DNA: TGTGCCACCAGTGATTTTAGTAGGACAGGGGGCCCGAATCAGCCCCAGCATTTT.

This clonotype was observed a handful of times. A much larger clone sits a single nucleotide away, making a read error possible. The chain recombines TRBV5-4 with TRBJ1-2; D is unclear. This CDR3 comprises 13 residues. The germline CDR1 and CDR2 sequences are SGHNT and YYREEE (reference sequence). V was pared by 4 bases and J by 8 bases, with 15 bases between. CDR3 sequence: CASSPRAPRGYTF. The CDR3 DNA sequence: TGTGCCAGCAGCCCGAGGGCCCCAAGGGGCTACACCTTC.

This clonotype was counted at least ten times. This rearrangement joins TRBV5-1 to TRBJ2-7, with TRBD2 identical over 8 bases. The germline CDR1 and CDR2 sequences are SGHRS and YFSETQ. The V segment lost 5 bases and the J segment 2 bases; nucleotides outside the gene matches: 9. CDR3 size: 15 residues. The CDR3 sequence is CASSIGTSHTYEQYF. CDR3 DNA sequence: TGCGCCAGCAGTATAGGGACTAGTCACACCTACGAGCAGTACTTC. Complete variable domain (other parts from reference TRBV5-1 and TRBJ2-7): KAGVTQTPRYLIKTRGQQVTLSCSPISGHRSVSWYQQTPGQGLQFLFEYFSETQRNKGNFPGRFSGRQFSNSRSEMNVSTLELGDSALYLCASSIGTSHTYEQYFGPGTRLTVT.

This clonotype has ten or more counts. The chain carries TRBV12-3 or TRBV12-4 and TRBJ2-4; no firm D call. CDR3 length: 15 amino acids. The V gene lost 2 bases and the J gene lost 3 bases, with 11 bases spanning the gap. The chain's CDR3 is CASSLTARSKNIQYF. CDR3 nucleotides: TGTGCCAGCAGTTTAACGGCGAGGAGCAAAAACATTCAGTACTTC.

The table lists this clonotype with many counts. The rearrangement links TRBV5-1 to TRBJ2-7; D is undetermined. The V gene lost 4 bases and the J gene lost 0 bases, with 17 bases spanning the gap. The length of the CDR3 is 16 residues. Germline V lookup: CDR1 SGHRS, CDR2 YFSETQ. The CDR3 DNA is TGCGCCAGCAGCGAGCCGCGAGCGACCAGCTCCTACGAGCAGTACTTC. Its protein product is CASSEPRATSSYEQYF.

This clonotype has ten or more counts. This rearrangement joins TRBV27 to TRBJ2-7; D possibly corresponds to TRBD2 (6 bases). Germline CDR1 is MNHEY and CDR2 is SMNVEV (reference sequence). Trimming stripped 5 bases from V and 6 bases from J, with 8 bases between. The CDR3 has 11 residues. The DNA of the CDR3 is TGTGCCAGCAGTCGGGGGACCGAGCAGTACTTC. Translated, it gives CASSRGTEQYF.

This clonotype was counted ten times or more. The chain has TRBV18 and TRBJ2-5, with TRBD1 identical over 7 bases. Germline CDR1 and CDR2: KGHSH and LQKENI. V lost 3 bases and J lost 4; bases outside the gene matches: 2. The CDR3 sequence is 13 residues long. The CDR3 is CASSPNRGETQYF. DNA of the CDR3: TGTGCCAGCTCACCTAACAGGGGAGAGACCCAGTACTTC.

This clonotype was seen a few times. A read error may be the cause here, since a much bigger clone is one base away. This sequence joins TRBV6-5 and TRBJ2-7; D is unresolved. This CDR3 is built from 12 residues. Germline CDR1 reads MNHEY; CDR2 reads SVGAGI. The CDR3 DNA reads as TGTGGCAGCAGTCCGAATTCAGGCGAGCAGTACTTC. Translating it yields CGSSPNSGEQYF.

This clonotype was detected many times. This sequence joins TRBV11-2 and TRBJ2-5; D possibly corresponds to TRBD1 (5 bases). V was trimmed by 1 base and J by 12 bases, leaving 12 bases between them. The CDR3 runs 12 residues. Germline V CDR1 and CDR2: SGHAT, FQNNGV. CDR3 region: CASSLGTTPKYF. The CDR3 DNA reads TGTGCCAGCAGCTTAGGGACAACGCCCAAGTACTTC.

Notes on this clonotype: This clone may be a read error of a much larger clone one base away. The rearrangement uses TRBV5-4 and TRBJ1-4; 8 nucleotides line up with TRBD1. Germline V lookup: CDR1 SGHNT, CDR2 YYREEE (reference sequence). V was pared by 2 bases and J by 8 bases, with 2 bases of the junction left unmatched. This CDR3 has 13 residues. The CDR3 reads CASSFQGAEKLFF. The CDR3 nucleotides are TGTGCCAGCAGCTTCCAGGGGGCCGAAAAACTGTTTTTT.

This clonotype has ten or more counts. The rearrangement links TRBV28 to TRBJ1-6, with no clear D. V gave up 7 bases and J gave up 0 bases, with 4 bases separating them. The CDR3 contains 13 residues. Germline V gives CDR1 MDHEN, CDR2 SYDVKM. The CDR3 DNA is TGTGCCAGCATCAGCTCCTATAATTCACCCCTCCACTTT. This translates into CASISSYNSPLHF.

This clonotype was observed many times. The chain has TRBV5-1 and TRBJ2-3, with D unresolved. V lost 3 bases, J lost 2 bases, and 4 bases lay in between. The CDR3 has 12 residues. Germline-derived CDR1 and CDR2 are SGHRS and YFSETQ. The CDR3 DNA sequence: TGCGCCAGCAGCTCCGTCACAGATACGCAGTATTTT. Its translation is CASSSVTDTQYF.

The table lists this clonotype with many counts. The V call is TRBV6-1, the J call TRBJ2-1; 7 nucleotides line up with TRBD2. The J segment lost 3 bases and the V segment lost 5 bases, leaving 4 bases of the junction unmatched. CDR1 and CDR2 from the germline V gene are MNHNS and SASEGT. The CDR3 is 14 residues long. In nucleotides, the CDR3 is TGTGCCAGCAGTCCTCGGGGGGTCTACAATGAGCAGTTCTTC. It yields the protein CASSPRGVYNEQFF.